A selection of T cell receptor beta chains follows, all from one sample in a study of cytomegalovirus exposure and HLA in healthy donors. The table came from immunoSEQ multiplex PCR; TCRdb's copy has only in-frame clones and leaves some out. This sample has around 200,000 clones, with about 79% found just once. The sequenced sample was PBMCs. These receptors all come from a girl aged 2 to 9 in good health and CMV-seropositive. Each CDR3 is given with its conserved first and last residue. A D gene is named only where the DNA matches it firmly. Part of the rows lack a size; the others show once, few, many or a class for expanded clones.

d_gene,v_gene,j_gene,abundance,CDR3aa,CDR3nt
.,TRBV25-1,TRBJ1-6,once,CASSALGGSPLHF,TGTGCCAGCAGTGCCCTCGGAGGGTCACCCCTCCACTTT
.,TRBV5-4,TRBJ1-4,few,CASSLEPGQEKLFF,TGTGCCAGCAGCTTGGAGCCGGGTCAGGAAAAACTGTTTTTT
TRBD2,TRBV5-1,TRBJ2-1,once,CASSFSLAGLNNEQFF,TGCGCCAGCAGCTTCTCCCTAGCGGGATTGAACAATGAGCAGTTCTTC
.,TRBV27,TRBJ2-1,.,CASSFGVGEQFF,TGTGCCAGCAGTTTCGGGGTGGGTGAGCAGTTCTTC
.,TRBV4-1,TRBJ2-5,.,CASSQDLAWEQYF,TGCGCCAGCAGCCAAGATTTGGCCTGGGAGCAGTACTTC
TRBD2,TRBV7-3,TRBJ2-2,.,CASSSGTSGILTGELFF,TGTGCCAGCAGCTCCGGGACTAGCGGGATTTTAACCGGGGAGCTGTTTTTT
.,TRBV28,TRBJ2-7,.,CASSSRELGRYEQYF,TGTGCCAGCAGTTCACGGGAACTAGGAAGGTACGAGCAGTACTTC
TRBD1,TRBV2,TRBJ1-1,.,CARGDRVNTEAFF,TGTGCCAGGGGGGACAGGGTGAACACTGAAGCTTTCTTT
TRBD1,TRBV7-9,TRBJ1-1,few,CASSPRQGTGTEAFF,TGTGCCAGCAGCCCGCGACAGGGTACGGGGACTGAAGCTTTCTTT
TRBD2,TRBV6-1,TRBJ2-7,.,CASRPGLASYEQYF,TGTGCCAGCAGGCCAGGACTAGCCTCTTACGAGCAGTACTTC
TRBD2,TRBV15,TRBJ2-3,.,CATSRVEGGPRDTQYF,TGTGCCACCAGCAGAGTCGAGGGAGGGCCGCGAGATACGCAGTATTTT
.,TRBV1,TRBJ1-6,.,CTSSRPGQGAGSPLHF,TGCACCAGCAGCCGACCGGGACAGGGGGCAGGTTCACCCCTCCACTTT
.,TRBV27,TRBJ2-3,.,CASSFTANTDTQYF,TGTGCCAGCAGTTTTACAGCCAACACAGATACGCAGTATTTT
.,TRBV10-3,TRBJ1-5,few,CAISERQVSNQPQHF,TGTGCCATCAGTGAGCGACAGGTTAGCAATCAGCCCCAGCATTTT
TRBD1,TRBV11-1,TRBJ2-7,.,CASRGNLGTGPYEQYF,TGTGCCAGCAGGGGGAACCTCGGGACAGGGCCCTACGAGCAGTACTTC
TRBD2,TRBV2,TRBJ2-3,once,CASSLSGGATDTQYF,TGTGCCAGCAGTCTTAGCGGGGGGGCCACAGATACGCAGTATTTT
.,TRBV5-1,TRBJ2-2,.,CASSFDRRTGELFF,TGCGCCAGCAGCTTCGACAGGCGCACCGGGGAGCTGTTTTTT
.,TRBV15,TRBJ2-7,.,CATSRDISLYEQYF,TGTGCCACCAGCAGAGATATAAGCCTCTACGAGCAGTACTTC
.,TRBV6-6,TRBJ2-1,.,CASSRADNEQFF,TGTGCCAGCAGCCGAGCCGACAATGAGCAGTTCTTC
TRBD1,TRBV19,TRBJ1-5,.,CASKLIRGGRMSNQPQHF,TGTGCCAGTAAGTTAATTAGAGGGGGCCGGATGAGCAATCAGCCCCAGCATTTT
.,TRBV30,TRBJ1-1,few,CAWSIGRGGEAFF,TGTGCCTGGAGTATTGGGAGGGGGGGTGAAGCTTTCTTT
.,TRBV28,TRBJ1-3,.,CASTLRGHSGNTIYF,TGTGCCAGCACCCTAAGGGGACACTCTGGAAACACCATATATTTT
.,TRBV23-1,TRBJ2-3,few,CASSQKTLHWGGPDTQYF,TGCGCCAGCAGTCAAAAAACGCTCCACTGGGGAGGTCCAGATACGCAGTATTTT
TRBD2,TRBV28,TRBJ2-1,.,CASSLNLAGDEQFF,TGTGCCAGCAGTTTGAACCTAGCGGGAGATGAGCAGTTCTTC
TRBD1,TRBV30,TRBJ1-5,.,CAWSVQGSQPQHF,TGTGCCTGGAGTGTACAGGGGTCTCAGCCCCAGCATTTT